This TCR beta chain stems from a study of shared clonotypes between healthy human individuals. General observations from the study: It was the non-shared clonotypes that had lower generation probabilities than clonotypes shared by all four donors.

CDR1 is GTSNPN and CDR2 is SVGIG in the germline V gene (reference sequence). Trimming removed 2 bases from V and 2 bases from J, with 13 bases in between. The CDR3 spans 14 residues. Across several immunoSEQ plates, the genomic DNA of each subset was split evenly. Sequencing used immunoSEQ multiplex PCR; TCRdb keeps in-frame clones, though not all of them. The sample has almost 700,000 clones, roughly 94% seen once. On this clone itself: Its cognate antigen is unknown.

Naive CD8 cells lacked CD45RO and underwent positive selection for CCR7, leaving out terminally differentiated effector memory CD45RA+ cells. The clonotype originates from a man aged 30-40 years in good health. The chain carries TRBV30 and TRBJ2-7; D might be TRBD2 (6 bases). The sample consisted of naive CD8+ T cells sorted from blood. CDR3 nucleotides: TGTGCCTGGAGTATCGGGAGTTCACCCTACGAGCAGTACTTC. Translated: CAWSIGSSPYEQYF.